This T cell receptor beta chain was observed in a study of regulatory T cells in long-lasting Graves disease. As for time point: newly diagnosed GD, antithyroid drugs for less than 3 months. RNA isolated from PBMCs was used to make the TCR library. From germline, CDR1 is GTSNPN and CDR2 SVGIG (reference sequence). The V end was cut by 3 bases, the J end by 7 bases, with 16 bases between. The CDR3 totals 14 residues. Both iRepertoire HTBI primers and Arm-PCR of CDR3 regions were used to build the TCR beta libraries. Each CDR3 protein is one row after TCRdb ran MiXCR on the multiplex PCR reads. The data hold approximately 540,000 distinct CDR3 sequences, with around 12% observed a single time. This sample also belongs to another study, concerning T cells in Graves' hyperthyroidism and ophthalmopathy.

The starting material was peripheral blood mononuclear cells (PBMCs), obtained at new diagnosis, from a patient treated with antithyroid drugs. The sequence was obtained from a woman in her 30s with Graves disease. This chain links TRBV30 with TRBJ1-5; weak D call: TRBD1 (6 bases). CDR3 DNA: TGTGCCTGGAGCGGGGGCGTTTCTCGGCAGCCCCAGCATTTT. Protein: CAWSGGVSRQPQHF.